Below, 14 T cell receptor beta chains from the same sample are listed, as sequenced in a study of cytomegalovirus exposure and HLA in healthy donors. The study ran its PCR with 60 Vbeta and 13 Jbeta primers. Profiled with immunoSEQ multiplex PCR; TCRdb holds only in-frame clones, not every one. The table lists 150,000 to 180,000 clones, 70% to 90% of them singletons. The sample comprised PBMCs. These receptors were taken from a woman between 18 and 30 years old in good health and CMV-seronegative.

V is TRBV2 and J is TRBJ2-6; D unresolved. The CDR3 is 16 amino acids. Between the trimmed V and J ends, which lost 6 bases and 0 bases, there was a span of 12 bases. Germline assignment: CDR1 SNHLY and CDR2 FYNNEI. The CDR3 nucleotides read TGTGCCAGCAGAGAGAGAATATTCTCTGGGGCCAACGTCCTGACTTTC. This gives the protein CASRERIFSGANVLTF.

The chain couples TRBV14 to TRBJ2-5; 7 bases are a match to TRBD2. The germline V gene has CDR1 SGHDN and CDR2 FVKESK. CDR3 length equals 13 residues. Trimming at V came to 4 bases and at J to 5 bases, leaving 4 bases not matched to a gene. For the CDR3, the DNA is TGTGCCAGCAGCCTCCGACTAGCCGAGACCCAGTACTTC. Translating it yields CASSLRLAETQYF.

The J gene is TRBJ2-3, the V gene TRBV30, with D tentatively TRBD1 (6 bases). Trimming cost V 5 bases and J 4 bases, with 16 bases left between them. Germline V gives CDR1 GTSNPN, CDR2 SVGIG (reference sequence). This CDR3 spans 14 amino acids. CDR3 coding DNA: TGTGCCTGGTGGTCACAGGGTAGGGCAGATACGCAGTATTTT. It encodes CAWWSQGRADTQYF. The entire variable domain, with the rest obtained from reference TRBV30 and TRBJ2-3, is as follows: SQTIHQWPATLVQPVGSPLSLECTVEGTSNPNLYWYRQAAGRGLQLLFYSVGIGQISSEVPQNLSASRPQDRQFILSSKKLLLSDSGFYLCAWWSQGRADTQYFGPGTRLTVL.

This chain connects TRBV19 to TRBJ2-1; 13 bases fit TRBD2. Germline loops: CDR1 LNHDA, CDR2 SQIVND (reference sequence). V lost 5 bases and J lost 8; bases outside the gene matches: 12. This CDR3 region has 17 residues. The DNA for the CDR3 is TGTGCCAGTAGTCCTCAAAGACGGACTAGCGGGAGCGATGAGCAGTTCTTC. It yields the protein CASSPQRRTSGSDEQFF. The whole variable domain, remainder taken from reference TRBV19 and TRBJ2-1, is DGGITQSPKYLFRKEGQNVTLSCEQNLNHDAMYWYRQDPGQGLRLIYYSQIVNDFQKGDIAEGYSVSREKKESFPLTVTSAQKNPTAFYLCASSPQRRTSGSDEQFFGPGTRLTVL.

J is TRBJ2-5 and V is TRBV28; tentatively, D is TRBD2 (8 bases). V was trimmed by 6 bases and J by 5 bases, leaving 22 bases between them. This CDR3 spans 16 amino acids. CDR1 MDHEN and CDR2 SYDVKM come from the germline V gene. CDR3 sequence: CASSSPGGDRRETQYF. For the CDR3, the DNA is TGTGCCAGCAGCTCCCCCGGGGGGGACAGAAGGGAGACCCAGTACTTC. The full variable domain, with the rest looked up from reference TRBV28 and TRBJ2-5, is DVKVTQSSRYLVKRTGEKVFLECVQDMDHENMFWYRQDPGLGLRLIYFSYDVKMKEKGDIPEGYSVSREKKERFSLILESASTNQTSMYLCASSSPGGDRRETQYFGPGTRLLVL.

This chain uses TRBV2 with TRBJ2-5; a possible D gene is TRBD2 (5 bases). The CDR3 runs 13 residues. V was trimmed by 5 bases and J by 5 bases, leaving 12 bases between them. Germline CDR1 reads SNHLY; CDR2 reads FYNNEI. CDR3 protein: CASSRGPWETQYF. Here the CDR3 DNA reads TGTGCCAGCAGTCGAGGGCCCTGGGAGACCCAGTACTTC. The full variable domain, its missing parts supplied by reference TRBV2 and TRBJ2-5, is EPEVTQTPSHQVTQMGQEVILRCVPISNHLYFYWYRQILGQKVEFLVSFYNNEISEKSEIFDDQFSVERPDGSNFTLKIRSTKLEDSAMYFCASSRGPWETQYFGPGTRLLVL.

Remarks on this clone: A read error may account for a junction end that differs from germline. The chain is built from TRBV7-2 and TRBJ1-3; possible D gene TRBD1, 5 bases. CDR1 SGHTA and CDR2 FQGNSA come from the germline V gene. The CDR3 is made up of 15 amino acids. The CDR3 is CASSLETANGNTVYF. CDR3 coding DNA: TGTGCCAGCAGCTTAGAGACAGCTAACGGAAACACCGTATATTTT.

The chain links TRBV28 to TRBJ1-2, with 7 nucleotides matching TRBD1. Trimming took 5 bases from V and 8 from J; bases not matched to a gene: 8. The CDR3 runs to 13 residues. Germline-derived CDR1 and CDR2 are MDHEN and SYDVKM. The CDR3 DNA reads TGTGCCAGCAGTACCACAGGGGTGGCGGGCTACACCTTC. It codes for CASSTTGVAGYTF.

This clone was observed a single time. This sequence joins TRBV7-3 and TRBJ2-3, with 9 positions matching TRBD2. The CDR3 contains 14 residues. The trim removed 5 bases at V and 2 bases at J, leaving 2 bases unmatched. Germline CDR1 and CDR2: SGHTA and FQGTGA. CDR3 sequence: CASSPGLATDTQYF. CDR3 coding DNA: TGTGCCAGCAGCCCGGGACTAGCCACAGATACGCAGTATTTT.

The J gene is TRBJ1-2, the V gene TRBV4-3, with a tentative D call TRBD1 (5 bases). Germline-derived CDR1 and CDR2 are LGHNA and YSLEER. The germline V and J ends were trimmed by 3 bases and 4 bases, with 15 bases remaining between them. The CDR3 contains 15 residues. The CDR3 coding sequence is TGCGCCAGCAGCCAGACGGCAGGGTTGACCTATGGCTACACCTTC. It codes for CASSQTAGLTYGYTF.

The gene calls are TRBV30 and TRBJ2-7; weak D call: TRBD1 (6 bases). The V gene lost 8 bases and the J gene lost 0 bases, with 14 bases spanning the gap. Germline V CDR1 and CDR2: GTSNPN, SVGIG (reference sequence). The CDR3 extends over 13 amino acids. The CDR3 loop reads CAATGTSSYEQYF. The CDR3 DNA reads as TGTGCCGCGACGGGGACAAGCTCCTACGAGCAGTACTTC.

The chain carries TRBV2 and TRBJ1-6; D possibly corresponds to TRBD1 (6 bases). Germline V lookup: CDR1 SNHLY, CDR2 FYNNEI. With 5 bases removed from V and 7 bases from J, the gap between germline ends came to 12 bases. The CDR3 consists of 14 residues. The CDR3 coding sequence is TGTGCCAGCAGTTACCAGGGGTTGAATTCACCCCTCCACTTT. Translation: CASSYQGLNSPLHF.

The chain employs TRBV6-6 and TRBJ1-6; TRBD1 agrees at 8 bases. The CDR3 consists of 16 residues. The germline gives CDR1 MNHNY, CDR2 SVGAGI (reference sequence). J lost 3 bases, V lost 10 bases, and 11 bases had no gene match. The CDR3 reads CATKAGQGGYNSPLHF. CDR3 coding DNA: TGTGCCACCAAAGCCGGACAGGGAGGCTATAATTCACCCCTCCACTTT.

The chain links TRBV4-1 to TRBJ1-5, with 9 bases aligning to TRBD1. CDR3 length equals 16 residues. Germline values: CDR1 MGHRA, CDR2 YSYEKL. The V gene end was trimmed by 0 bases and the J gene end by 2 bases; junction bases not matched to a gene: 2. CDR3 DNA sequence: TGCGCCAGCAGCCAAGATACAGGGGGCGGCAATCAGCCCCAGCATTTT. It codes for CASSQDTGGGNQPQHF.